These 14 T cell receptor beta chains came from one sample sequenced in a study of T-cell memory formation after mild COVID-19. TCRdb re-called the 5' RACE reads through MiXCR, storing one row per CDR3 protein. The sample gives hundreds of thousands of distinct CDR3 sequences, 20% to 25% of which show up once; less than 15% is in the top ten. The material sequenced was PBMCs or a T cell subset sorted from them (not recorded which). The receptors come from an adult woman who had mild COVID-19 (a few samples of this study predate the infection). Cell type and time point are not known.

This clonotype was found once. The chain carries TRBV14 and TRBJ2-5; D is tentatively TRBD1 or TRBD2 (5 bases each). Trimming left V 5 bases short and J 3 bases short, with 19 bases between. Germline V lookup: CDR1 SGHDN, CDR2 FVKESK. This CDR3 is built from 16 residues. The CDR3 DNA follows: TGTGCCAGCAGCTATTGGCAGGGAAGAGGGGAAGAGACCCAGTACTTC. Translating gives CASSYWQGRGEETQYF.

The chain's CDR3 is CASSQDQGGVNTGELFF. CDR3 nucleotides: TGTGCCAGCAGCCAAGATCAAGGCGGGGTGAACACCGGGGAGCTGTTTTTT. The J gene is TRBJ2-2, the V gene TRBV4-2; maybe TRBD2 (6 bases). This CDR3 is built from 17 residues. Germline CDR1 LGHNA, CDR2 YNFKEQ. V was clipped by 0 bases and J by 1 base, with 12 bases between them.

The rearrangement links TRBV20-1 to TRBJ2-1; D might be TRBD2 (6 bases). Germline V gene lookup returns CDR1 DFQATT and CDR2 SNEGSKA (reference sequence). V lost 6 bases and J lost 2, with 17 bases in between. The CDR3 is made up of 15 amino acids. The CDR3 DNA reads TGCAGTGCAACATCACGGGGGAGAGCCTACAATGAGCAGTTCTTC. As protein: CSATSRGRAYNEQFF.

The CDR3 DNA follows: TGCGCCAGCACGGGGTCAGGGGCTACCACTGAAGCTTTCTTT. As protein: CASTGSGATTEAFF. V gene TRBV5-1 combines with J gene TRBJ1-1; D is perhaps TRBD1 (6 bases). Germline assignment: CDR1 SGHRS and CDR2 YFSETQ. The CDR3 totals 14 residues. The germline V and J ends were trimmed by 6 bases and 4 bases, with 16 bases remaining between them.

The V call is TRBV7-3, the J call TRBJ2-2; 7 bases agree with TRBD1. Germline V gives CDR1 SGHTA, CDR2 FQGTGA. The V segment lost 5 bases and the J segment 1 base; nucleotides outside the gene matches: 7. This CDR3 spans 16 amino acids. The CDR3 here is CASSPDRVENTGELFF. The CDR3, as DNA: TGTGCCAGCAGCCCCGACAGGGTGGAGAACACCGGGGAGCTGTTTTTT.

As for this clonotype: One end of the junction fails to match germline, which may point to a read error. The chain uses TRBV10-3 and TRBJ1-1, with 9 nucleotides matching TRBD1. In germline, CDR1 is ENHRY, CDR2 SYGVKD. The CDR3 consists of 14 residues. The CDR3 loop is CAITEGTGSTEAFF. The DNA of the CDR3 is TGTGCCATCACTGAGGGGACAGGGAGCACTGAAGCTTTCTTT.

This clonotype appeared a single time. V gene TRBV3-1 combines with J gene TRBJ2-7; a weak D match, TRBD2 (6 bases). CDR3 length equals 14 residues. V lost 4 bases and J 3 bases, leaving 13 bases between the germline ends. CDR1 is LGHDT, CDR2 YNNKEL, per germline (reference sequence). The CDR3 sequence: CASSLTGTFYEQYF. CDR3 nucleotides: TGTGCCAGCAGCCTCACCGGGACTTTCTACGAGCAGTACTTC.

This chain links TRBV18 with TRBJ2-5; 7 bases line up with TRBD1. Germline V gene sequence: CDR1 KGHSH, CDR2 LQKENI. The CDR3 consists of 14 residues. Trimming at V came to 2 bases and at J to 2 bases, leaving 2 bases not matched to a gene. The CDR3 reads CASSPNRGQETQYF. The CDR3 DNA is TGTGCCAGCTCACCAAACAGGGGACAAGAGACCCAGTACTTC.

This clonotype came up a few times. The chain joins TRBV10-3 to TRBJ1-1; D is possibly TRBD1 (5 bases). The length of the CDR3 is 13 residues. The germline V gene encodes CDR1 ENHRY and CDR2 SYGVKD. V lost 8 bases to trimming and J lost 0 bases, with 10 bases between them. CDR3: CAIRQGLNTEAFF. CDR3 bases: TGTGCCATCCGCCAGGGCCTGAACACTGAAGCTTTCTTT.

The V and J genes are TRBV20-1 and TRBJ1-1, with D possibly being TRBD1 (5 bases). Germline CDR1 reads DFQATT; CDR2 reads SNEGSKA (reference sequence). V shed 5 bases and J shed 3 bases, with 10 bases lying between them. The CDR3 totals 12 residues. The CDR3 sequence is CSAAGPDTEAFF. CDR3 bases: TGCAGTGCTGCGGGGCCAGACACTGAAGCTTTCTTT.

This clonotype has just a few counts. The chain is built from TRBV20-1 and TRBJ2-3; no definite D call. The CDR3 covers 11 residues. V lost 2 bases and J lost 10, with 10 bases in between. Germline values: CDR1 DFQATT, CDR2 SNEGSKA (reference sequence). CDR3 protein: CSARSSRSQYF. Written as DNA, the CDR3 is TGCAGTGCTAGATCGTCCAGATCGCAGTATTTT.

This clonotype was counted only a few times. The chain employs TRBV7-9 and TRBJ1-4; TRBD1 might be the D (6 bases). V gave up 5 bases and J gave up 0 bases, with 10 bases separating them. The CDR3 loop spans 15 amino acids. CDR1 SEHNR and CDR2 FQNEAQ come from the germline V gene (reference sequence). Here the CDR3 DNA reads TGTGCCAGCAGCATCAACAGGGCAACTAATGAAAAACTGTTTTTT. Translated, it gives CASSINRATNEKLFF.

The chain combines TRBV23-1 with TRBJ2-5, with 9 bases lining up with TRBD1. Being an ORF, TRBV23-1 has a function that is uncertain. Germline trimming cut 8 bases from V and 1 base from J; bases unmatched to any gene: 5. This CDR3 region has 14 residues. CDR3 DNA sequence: TGCGCCAGCCCGGACAGGGGATTCCAAGAGACCCAGTACTTC. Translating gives CASPDRGFQETQYF.

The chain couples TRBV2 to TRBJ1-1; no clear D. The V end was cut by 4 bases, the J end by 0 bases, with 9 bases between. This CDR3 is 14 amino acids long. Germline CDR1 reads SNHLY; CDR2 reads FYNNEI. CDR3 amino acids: CASSGARLNTEAFF. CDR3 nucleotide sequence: TGTGCCAGCAGTGGCGCCCGCCTGAACACTGAAGCTTTCTTT.